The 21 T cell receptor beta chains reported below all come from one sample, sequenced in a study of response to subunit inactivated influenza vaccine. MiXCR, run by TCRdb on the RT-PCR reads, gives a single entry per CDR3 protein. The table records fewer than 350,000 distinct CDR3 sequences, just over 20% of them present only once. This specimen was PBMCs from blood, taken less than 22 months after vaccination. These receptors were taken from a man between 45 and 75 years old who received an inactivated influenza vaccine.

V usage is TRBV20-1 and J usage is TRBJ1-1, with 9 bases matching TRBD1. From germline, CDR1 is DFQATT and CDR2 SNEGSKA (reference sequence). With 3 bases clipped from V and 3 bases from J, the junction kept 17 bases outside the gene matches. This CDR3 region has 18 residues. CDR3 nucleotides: TGCAGTGCTAGGAAGCCCGGGACAGGGATAGAGCCTGACACTGAAGCTTTCTTT. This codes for CSARKPGTGIEPDTEAFF.

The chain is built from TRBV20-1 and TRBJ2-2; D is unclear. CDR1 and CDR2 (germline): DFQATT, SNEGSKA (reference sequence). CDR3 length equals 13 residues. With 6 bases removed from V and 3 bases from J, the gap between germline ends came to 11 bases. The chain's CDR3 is CSAWVQDTGELFF. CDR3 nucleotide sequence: TGCAGTGCCTGGGTCCAGGACACCGGGGAGCTGTTTTTT.

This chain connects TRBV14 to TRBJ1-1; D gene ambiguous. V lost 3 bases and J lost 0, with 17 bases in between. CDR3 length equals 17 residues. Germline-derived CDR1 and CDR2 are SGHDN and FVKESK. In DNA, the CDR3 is TGTGCCAGCAGCCACCCCGGCACAGTAACGTTGAACACTGAAGCTTTCTTT. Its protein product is CASSHPGTVTLNTEAFF.

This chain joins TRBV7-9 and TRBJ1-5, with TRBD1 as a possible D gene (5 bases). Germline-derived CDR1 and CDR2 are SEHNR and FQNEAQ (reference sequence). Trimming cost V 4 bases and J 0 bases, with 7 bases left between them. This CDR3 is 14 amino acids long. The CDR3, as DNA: TGTGCCAGCAGCTCAACAGGTAGCAATCAGCCCCAGCATTTT. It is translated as CASSSTGSNQPQHF.

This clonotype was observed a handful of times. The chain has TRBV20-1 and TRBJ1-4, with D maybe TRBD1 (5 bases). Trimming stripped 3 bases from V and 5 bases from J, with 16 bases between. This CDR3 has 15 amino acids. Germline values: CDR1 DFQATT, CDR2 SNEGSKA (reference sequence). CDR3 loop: CSASNQGRTNEKLFF. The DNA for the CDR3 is TGCAGTGCTAGTAACCAGGGTAGAACGAATGAAAAACTGTTTTTT.

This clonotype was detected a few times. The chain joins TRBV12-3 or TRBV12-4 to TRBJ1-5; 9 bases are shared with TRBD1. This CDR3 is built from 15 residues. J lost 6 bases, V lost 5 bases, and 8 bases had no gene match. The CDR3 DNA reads TGTGCCAGCAGTCGACAGGGGGTTATACGTCAGCCCCAGCATTTT. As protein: CASSRQGVIRQPQHF.

CDR3 sequence reads: CASSPTRGKTGTDTQYF. As DNA, the CDR3 is TGTGCCAGCTCACCGACACGCGGAAAGACCGGGACAGATACGCAGTATTTT. The J gene is TRBJ2-3, the V gene TRBV18; no firm D call. The germline V gene has CDR1 KGHSH and CDR2 LQKENI. CDR3 length equals 17 residues. Trimming cost V 3 bases and J 3 bases, with 19 bases left between them.

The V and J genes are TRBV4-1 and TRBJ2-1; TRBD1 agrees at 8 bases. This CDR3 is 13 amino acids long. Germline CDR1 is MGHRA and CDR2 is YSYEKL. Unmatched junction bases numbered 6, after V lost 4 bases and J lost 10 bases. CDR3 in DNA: TGCGCCAGCAGCCCTCCAGGGGGCATCGAGCAGTTCTTC. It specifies CASSPPGGIEQFF.

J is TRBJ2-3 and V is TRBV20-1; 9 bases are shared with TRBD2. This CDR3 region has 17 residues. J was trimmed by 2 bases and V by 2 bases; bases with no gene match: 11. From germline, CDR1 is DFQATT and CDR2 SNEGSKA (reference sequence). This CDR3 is CSARPYHSGSFTDTQYF. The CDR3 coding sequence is TGCAGTGCTAGACCCTATCATAGCGGGAGTTTCACAGATACGCAGTATTTT.

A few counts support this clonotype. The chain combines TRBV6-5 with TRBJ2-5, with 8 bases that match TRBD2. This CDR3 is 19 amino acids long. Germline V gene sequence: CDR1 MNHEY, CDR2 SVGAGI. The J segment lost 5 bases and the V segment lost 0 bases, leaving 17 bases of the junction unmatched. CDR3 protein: CASSYSNLMVAGLQETQYF. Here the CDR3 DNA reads TGTGCCAGCAGTTACTCGAACCTAATGGTAGCGGGACTCCAGGAGACCCAGTACTTC.

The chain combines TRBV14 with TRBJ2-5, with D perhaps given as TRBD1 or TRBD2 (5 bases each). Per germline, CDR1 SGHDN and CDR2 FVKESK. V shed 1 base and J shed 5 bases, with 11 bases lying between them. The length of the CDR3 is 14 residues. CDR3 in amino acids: CASSQVRGRETQYF. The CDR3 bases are TGTGCCAGCAGCCAAGTGAGGGGACGGGAGACCCAGTACTTC. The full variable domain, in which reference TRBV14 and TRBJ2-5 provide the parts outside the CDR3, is EAGVTQFPSHSVIEKGQTVTLRCDPISGHDNLYWYRRVMGKEIKFLLHFVKESKQDESGMPNNRFLAERTGGTYSTLKVQPAELEDSGVYFCASSQVRGRETQYFGPGTRLLVL.

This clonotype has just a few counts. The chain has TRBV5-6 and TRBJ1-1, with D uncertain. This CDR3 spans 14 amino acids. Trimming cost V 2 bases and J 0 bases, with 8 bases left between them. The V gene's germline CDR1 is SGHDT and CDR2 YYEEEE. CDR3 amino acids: CASSFPTVNTEAFF. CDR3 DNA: TGTGCCAGCAGCTTTCCAACTGTGAACACTGAAGCTTTCTTT.

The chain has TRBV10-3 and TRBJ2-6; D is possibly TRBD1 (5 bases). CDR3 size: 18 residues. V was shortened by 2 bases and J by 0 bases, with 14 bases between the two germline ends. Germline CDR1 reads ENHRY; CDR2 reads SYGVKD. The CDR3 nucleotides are TGTGCCATCAGTGAGCGAGCAGGGCTGAGCTCTGGGGCCAACGTCCTGACTTTC. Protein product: CAISERAGLSSGANVLTF.

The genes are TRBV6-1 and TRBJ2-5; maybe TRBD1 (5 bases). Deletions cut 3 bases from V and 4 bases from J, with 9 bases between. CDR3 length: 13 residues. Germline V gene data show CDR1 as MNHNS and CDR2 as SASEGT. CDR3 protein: CASSDRVGETQYF. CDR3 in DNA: TGTGCCAGCAGTGACAGGGTTGGAGAGACCCAGTACTTC.

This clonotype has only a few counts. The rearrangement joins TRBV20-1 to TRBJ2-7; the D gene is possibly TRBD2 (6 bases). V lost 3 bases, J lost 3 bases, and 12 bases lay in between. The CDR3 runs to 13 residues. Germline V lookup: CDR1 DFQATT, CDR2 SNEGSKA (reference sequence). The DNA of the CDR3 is TGCAGTGCTAGTAGCGGCAAGGTCTACGAGCAGTACTTC. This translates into CSASSGKVYEQYF.

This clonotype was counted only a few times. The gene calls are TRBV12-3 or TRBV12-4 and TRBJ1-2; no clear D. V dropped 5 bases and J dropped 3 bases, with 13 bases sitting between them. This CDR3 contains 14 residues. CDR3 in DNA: TGTGCCAGCAGTCCCGCCGGGCCATACTATGGCTACACCTTC. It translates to CASSPAGPYYGYTF.

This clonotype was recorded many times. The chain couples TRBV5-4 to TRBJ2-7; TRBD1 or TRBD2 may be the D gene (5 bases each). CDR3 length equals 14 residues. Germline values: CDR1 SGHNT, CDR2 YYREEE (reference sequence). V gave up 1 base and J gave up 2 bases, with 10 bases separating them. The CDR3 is CASSLYGTTYEQYF. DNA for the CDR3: TGTGCCAGCAGCTTGTACGGGACCACCTACGAGCAGTACTTC.

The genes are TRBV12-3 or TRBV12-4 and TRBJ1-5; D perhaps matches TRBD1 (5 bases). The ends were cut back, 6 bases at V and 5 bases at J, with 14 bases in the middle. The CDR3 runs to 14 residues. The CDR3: CASSWDGLYQPQHF. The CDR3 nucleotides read TGTGCCAGCAGCTGGGACGGTCTCTATCAGCCCCAGCATTTT.

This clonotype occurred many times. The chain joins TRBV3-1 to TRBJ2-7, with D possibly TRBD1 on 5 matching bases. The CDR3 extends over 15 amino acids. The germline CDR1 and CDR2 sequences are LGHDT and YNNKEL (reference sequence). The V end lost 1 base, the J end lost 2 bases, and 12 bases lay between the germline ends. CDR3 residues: CASSQAGRVPYEQYF. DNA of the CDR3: TGTGCCAGCAGCCAAGCGGGCAGGGTCCCCTACGAGCAGTACTTC.

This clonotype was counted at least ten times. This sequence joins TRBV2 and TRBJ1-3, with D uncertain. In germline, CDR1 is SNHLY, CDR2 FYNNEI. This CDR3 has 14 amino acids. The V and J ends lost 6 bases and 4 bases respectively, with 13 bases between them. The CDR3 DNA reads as TGTGCCAGCAGAGCTAACTTAAGGGGAAACACCATATATTTT. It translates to CASRANLRGNTIYF.

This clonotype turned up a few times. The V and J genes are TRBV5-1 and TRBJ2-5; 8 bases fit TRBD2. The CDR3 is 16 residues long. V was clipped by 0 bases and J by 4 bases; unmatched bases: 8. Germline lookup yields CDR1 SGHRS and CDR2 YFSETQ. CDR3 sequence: CASSLASGGAAETQYF. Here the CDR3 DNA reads TGCGCCAGCAGCTTGGCTTCGGGGGGGGCCGCAGAGACCCAGTACTTC.